The present TCR beta chain was sequenced within a study of blood T cell repertoires in COVID-19. Study at large: PBMCs, B-cell-depleted T cells, or T cells were the source of the cDNA or gDNA that made up the material.

The age range of participants was about 18 to 89 years, with residence in under 30 US areas. Cohort assignment relied on participant-reported clinical history. How the authors handled the data: How many nucleated cells were present was estimated from reference gene primer amplification. Assay: immunoSEQ multiplex PCR; the TCRdb copy retains only in-frame clones and omits some. V and J calls and clone size are as listed in that table; D and trimming were resolved from the DNA. The repertoire consists of roughly 400,000 clones, with about 87% occurring once and the leading ten covering approximately 10%. The origin of this receptor is a woman between 50 and 59 years old who had recovered from COVID-19. The specimen was PBMCs or T cells enriched from blood (not recorded which).

The CDR3 region has the DNA TGTGCCAGTATTCCCCAGGGCCGGCCGACGGGTGGAAACACCATATATTTT. It translates to CASIPQGRPTGGNTIYF. The rearrangement links TRBV19 to TRBJ1-3, with D tentatively TRBD1 (5 bases). The germline V gene encodes CDR1 LNHDA and CDR2 SQIVND (reference sequence). The CDR3 is made up of 17 amino acids. Trimming took off 7 bases at V and 3 bases at J, with 22 bases between the two ends.